This T cell receptor beta chain derives from a study of blood T cell repertoires in COVID-19. Looking at the study overall: Whether acute or convalescent, the COVID-19 samples came from the United States, Italy and Spain. PBMCs, B-cell-depleted T cells, or T cells provided the cDNA or gDNA that made up the material.

The CDR3 covers 15 residues. Germline-derived CDR1 and CDR2 are LGHNA and YSLEER. V was pared by 0 bases and J by 11 bases, with 16 bases between. Per the authors' pipeline: Amplified reference gene primers provided the basis for estimating nucleated cell counts. Assay: immunoSEQ multiplex PCR; the TCRdb copy retains only in-frame clones and omits some. V, J and clone size were drawn from that table, and D and trimming were deduced from the DNA. The sample comprises 190,000 or so clones, more than 85% of which are singletons, and 2.7% rests with the top ten. The sequence derives from a man aged 40-55 years with active or convalescent COVID-19. What was sequenced was peripheral blood. The V gene is TRBV4-3, the J gene TRBJ1-4, with D possibly being TRBD1 (6 bases). The CDR3: CASSQERTATMKLFF. The CDR3 coding sequence is TGCGCCAGCAGCCAAGAAAGGACAGCCACCATGAAACTGTTTTTT.